A selection of T cell receptor beta chains follows, all from one sample in a study of memory B cells and T cells in multiple sclerosis. Clones were read by immunoSEQ multiplex PCR, and TCRdb kept only the in-frame ones, dropping some. The sample shows over 35,000 clones, about four fifths of them seen only once. No antigen has been identified for these receptors. The sample taken for sequencing was PBMCs from blood kept in culture. These receptors all stem from a human donor with multiple sclerosis. Both conserved end residues are part of each CDR3. Fields, in order: clone size, J gene, V gene, CDR3 protein. Clone size is stated in some rows and not others, as once, few, many or a class when expanded.

abundance: NA
j_gene: TRBJ1-2
v_gene: TRBV15
CDR3aa: CATSTHLTGDYGYTF

abundance: few
j_gene: TRBJ2-1
v_gene: TRBV4-1
CDR3aa: CASSQEIGTSGGRPFF

abundance: NA
j_gene: TRBJ2-1
v_gene: TRBV7-8
CDR3aa: CASSLTTGERNEQFF

abundance: NA
j_gene: TRBJ2-1
v_gene: TRBV5-1
CDR3aa: CASSLSGQGADEQFF

abundance: NA
j_gene: TRBJ1-1
v_gene: TRBV2
CDR3aa: CASSDGPLPEAFF

abundance: NA
j_gene: TRBJ2-6
v_gene: TRBV19
CDR3aa: CASSIGRASGANVLTF

abundance: NA
j_gene: TRBJ2-5
v_gene: TRBV4-3
CDR3aa: CASSPTQGLQETQYF

abundance: NA
j_gene: TRBJ2-7
v_gene: TRBV27
CDR3aa: CASSPQGSSYEQYF

abundance: NA
j_gene: TRBJ2-7
v_gene: TRBV20-1
CDR3aa: CSASQSVEQYF

abundance: NA
j_gene: TRBJ2-3
v_gene: TRBV4-1
CDR3aa: CASSHEPLAGSTDTQYF

abundance: once
j_gene: TRBJ1-5
v_gene: TRBV30
CDR3aa: CAWSETGAFNQPQHF

abundance: NA
j_gene: TRBJ2-3
v_gene: TRBV15
CDR3aa: CATSRSPTSADTQYF

abundance: NA
j_gene: TRBJ1-6
v_gene: TRBV4-3
CDR3aa: CASRRGANNSPLHF

abundance: NA
j_gene: TRBJ1-2
v_gene: TRBV7-8
CDR3aa: CASSLAPPGQGAYGYTF

abundance: few
j_gene: TRBJ1-2
v_gene: TRBV19
CDR3aa: CASSFDYGYTF

abundance: NA
j_gene: TRBJ1-2
v_gene: TRBV27
CDR3aa: CASSSFQGGRNYGYTF

abundance: NA
j_gene: TRBJ2-1
v_gene: TRBV2
CDR3aa: CASRGLAGWDEQFF

abundance: NA
j_gene: TRBJ1-2
v_gene: TRBV7-2
CDR3aa: CASSLSPGTNYGYTF

abundance: NA
j_gene: TRBJ2-1
v_gene: TRBV30
CDR3aa: CAWRGASSYNEQFF

abundance: NA
j_gene: TRBJ1-3
v_gene: TRBV4-2
CDR3aa: CASSQGGLRGGSGNTIYF

abundance: NA
j_gene: TRBJ1-1
v_gene: TRBV4-3
CDR3aa: CASSPGTGARNTEAFF

abundance: once
j_gene: TRBJ1-2
v_gene: TRBV19
CDR3aa: CASSLLPSGPNYGYTF